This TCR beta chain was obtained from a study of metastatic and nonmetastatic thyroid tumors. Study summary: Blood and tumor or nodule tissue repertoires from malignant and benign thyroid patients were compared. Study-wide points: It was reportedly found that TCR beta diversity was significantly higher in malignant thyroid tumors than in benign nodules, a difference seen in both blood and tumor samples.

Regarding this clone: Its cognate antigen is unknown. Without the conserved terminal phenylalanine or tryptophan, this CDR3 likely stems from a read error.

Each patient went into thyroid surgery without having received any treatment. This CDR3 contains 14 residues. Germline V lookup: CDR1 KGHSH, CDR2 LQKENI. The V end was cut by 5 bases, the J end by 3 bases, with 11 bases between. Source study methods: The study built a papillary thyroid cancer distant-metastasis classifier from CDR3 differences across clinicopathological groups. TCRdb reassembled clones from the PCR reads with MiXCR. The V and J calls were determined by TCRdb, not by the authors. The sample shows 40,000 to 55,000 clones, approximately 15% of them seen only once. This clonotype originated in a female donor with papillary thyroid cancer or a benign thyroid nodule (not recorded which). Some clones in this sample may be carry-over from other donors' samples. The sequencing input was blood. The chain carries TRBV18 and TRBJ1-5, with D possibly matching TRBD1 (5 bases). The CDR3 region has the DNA TGTGCCAGCTCAACGGGACTTAACAATCAGCCCCAGCATTTG. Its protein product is CASSTGLNNQPQHL.